This T cell receptor beta chain was found in a study of T cells in Graves' hyperthyroidism and ophthalmopathy. Overall study results and limits: Before onset, ophthalmopathy was predicted by the model a median roughly 6.4 months earlier. Separation of ophthalmopathy from stable hyperthyroidism was achieved by a 13 V-J model.

This clonotype was seen ten or more times. Its antigen is unknown. There were TCR beta CDR3 regions amplified from RNA transcripts. A set of HTBI primers served as the primers for a first-round RT-PCR of the TCR CDR3. TCRdb re-analysed the multiplex PCR reads in MiXCR, keeping a single row per CDR3 protein. The data show 300,000 to 400,000 distinct CDR3 sequences, with about 15% seen just once and around a fifth held by the top ten. V was shortened by 5 bases and J by 6 bases, with 19 bases between the two germline ends. The CDR3 length is 16 residues. CDR1 is KGHSH, CDR2 LQKENI, per germline. Sequencing used blood. The rearrangement links TRBV18 to TRBJ2-2; D might be TRBD1 (5 bases). The sequence came from a woman aged 25-40 years with Graves' ophthalmopathy. Here the CDR3 reads CASSKLPGKSPGELFF. Here the CDR3 DNA reads TGTGCCAGCTCAAAACTACCAGGGAAATCACCCGGGGAGCTGTTTTTT. The full variable domain, with the rest looked up from reference TRBV18 and TRBJ2-2, is NAGVMQNPRHLVRRRGQEARLRCSPMKGHSHVYWYRQLPEEGLKFMVYLQKENIIDESGMPKERFSAEFPKEGPSILRIQQVVRGDSAAYFCASSKLPGKSPGELFFGEGSRLTVL.